Presented here are 3 T cell receptor beta chains from one specimen sequenced in a study of T cells in localized non-small cell lung cancer (dated by TCRdb to the early 2020s). Library construction relied on the immunoSEQ multiplex PCR assay. The table comes from immuneACCESS by way of TCRdb, which keeps in-frame sequences with V and J called. Part of the clones is missing from these tables; in studies checked, under half for an unresolved V gene and the rest for unknown reasons. The sample table contains tens of thousands of clones; only one count was recorded for roughly 81% of them. The top ten clones comprise under 3.5% of the sample. The sequences come from peripheral blood, collected before any cancer treatment. These receptors all come from a man aged 40 to 70 with stage I lung adenocarcinoma.

This clone was counted a few times. V is TRBV19 and J is TRBJ2-7; no clear D. Germline V CDR1 and CDR2: LNHDA, SQIVND (reference sequence). The CDR3 is made up of 11 amino acids. Trimming removed 4 bases from V and 3 bases from J, with 4 bases in between. Written as DNA, the CDR3 is TGTGCCAGTAGTAACTTCTACGAGCAGTACTTC. Protein: CASSNFYEQYF.

This clone was seen repeatedly, ten times or more. The gene calls are TRBV13 and TRBJ2-3; no definite D call. The CDR3 covers 14 residues. CDR1 and CDR2 (germline): PRHDT, FYEKMQ (reference sequence). Trimming removed 5 bases at V and 6 bases at J, with 15 bases between. This CDR3 is CASSPRSWDDTQYF. The CDR3 DNA sequence: TGTGCCAGCAGCCCCCGGTCATGGGATGATACGCAGTATTTT.

The rearrangement links TRBV5-1 to TRBJ1-5; the match to TRBD1 covers 9 bases. Germline V gene sequence: CDR1 SGHRS, CDR2 YFSETQ. The CDR3 runs 15 residues. Unmatched junction bases numbered 5, after V lost 4 bases and J lost 3 bases. The CDR3: CASSAGTGINQPQHF. CDR3 DNA: TGCGCCAGCAGCGCCGGGACAGGGATCAATCAGCCCCAGCATTTT.